The rows below give T cell receptor beta chains drawn from one sample of a study of PD-L1 blockade in urothelial cancer. Measured with immunoSEQ multiplex PCR; TCRdb has only the in-frame clones, and not every one. The sample carries roughly 40,000 clones, roughly 89% recorded once. The sequences come from PBMCs, collected around atezolizumab (anti-PD-L1) treatment. These TCRs come from a man aged 70 or older with urothelial cancer. Each CDR3 is given with its conserved first and last residue. A D gene is named only where the DNA matches it firmly. Not all rows give a size; the values are once, few, many and, for expanded clones, a class.

d_gene	v_gene	j_gene	abundance	CDR3nt	CDR3aa
TRBD1	TRBV28	TRBJ2-7	few	TGTGCCAGCAGTCCTCGACAGGGCTTGGCCTACGAGCAGTACTTC	CASSPRQGLAYEQYF
TRBD1	TRBV29-1	TRBJ2-7	-	TGCAGCGTTGTCGGTACAGGGGGCTCCGCCTACGAGCAGTACTTC	CSVVGTGGSAYEQYF
-	TRBV30	TRBJ2-3	-	TGTGCCTGGAGTGTCTCTATAACCACAGATACGCAGTATTTT	CAWSVSITTDTQYF
TRBD1	TRBV10-3	TRBJ1-1	-	TGTGCCATCAGTGAGGGATGGTCAGGGGGAAAAGGTTTCTTT	CAISEGWSGGKGFF
TRBD1	TRBV28	TRBJ2-7	-	TGTGCCAGCAGTGCGCCGACAGGGGGAAGAGTCGAGCAGTACTTC	CASSAPTGGRVEQYF
-	TRBV7-7	TRBJ1-5	-	TGTGCCAGCAGCGTTCACAGGGATAGGTCAAATCAGCCCCAGCATTTT	CASSVHRDRSNQPQHF
TRBD2	TRBV6-1	TRBJ2-1	-	TGTGCCAGCACTCGGACTAGCGGAGTTTACAATGAGCAGTTCTTC	CASTRTSGVYNEQFF
TRBD1	TRBV5-1	TRBJ2-2	-	TGCGCCAGCAGCCGAACAGGGGTTAACACCGGGGAGCTGTTTTTT	CASSRTGVNTGELFF
TRBD2	TRBV7-6	TRBJ2-5	-	TGTGCCAGCAGCCAGACTAGCGGGACGGGAGAGACCCAGTACTTC	CASSQTSGTGETQYF
-	TRBV2	TRBJ1-1	-	TGTGCCAGCAGAGGAGAGATGAACACTGAAGCTTTCTTT	CASRGEMNTEAFF
TRBD2	TRBV10-2	TRBJ2-1	-	TGCGCCAGCAGTGTTATAGCGGGAGCGGGCAATGAGCAGTTCTTC	CASSVIAGAGNEQFF
TRBD1	TRBV9	TRBJ1-2	-	TGTGCCAGCAGCTACCTCAGGAGAGCCCCGGGACAGACTAACTATGGCTACACCTTC	CASSYLRRAPGQTNYGYTF
-	TRBV5-6	TRBJ1-5	-	TGTGCCAGCAGCTTGGCGGGAGGGTATAGCAATCAGCCCCAGCATTTT	CASSLAGGYSNQPQHF
TRBD2	TRBV29-1	TRBJ2-5	-	TGCAGCGTCCTAGCGGGGGGCCAAGAGACCCAGTACTTC	CSVLAGGQETQYF
TRBD1	TRBV29-1	TRBJ1-1	once	TGCAGCGGTCTCGGGACAGTGGGTTTGGGCACTGAAGCTTTCTTT	CSGLGTVGLGTEAFF
-	TRBV5-1	TRBJ2-6	-	TGCGCCAGCAGGGAGCCCGGGTCCTTCTCTGGGGCCAACGTCCTGACTTTC	CASREPGSFSGANVLTF
-	TRBV25-1	TRBJ2-6	-	TGTGCCAGCAGTGTACAGGGACCTGGGGCCAACGTCCTGACTTTC	CASSVQGPGANVLTF
TRBD2	TRBV5-1	TRBJ2-1	-	TGCGCCAGCAGCTTGGACCTAGCGGGAGGTCGTTCAGTTTACAATGAGCAGTTCTTC	CASSLDLAGGRSVYNEQFF
-	TRBV6-5	TRBJ1-4	-	TGTGCCAGCAGTTACTCACCAGCAACTAATGAAAAACTGTTTTTT	CASSYSPATNEKLFF
TRBD1	TRBV5-1	TRBJ2-7	-	TGCGCCAGCAGCTTTGGGCGACAGGGGGCAAACGAGCAGTACTTC	CASSFGRQGANEQYF
TRBD2	TRBV7-9	TRBJ2-1	once	TGTGCCTGCCGGGGGGGAAGCTCCTACAATGAGCAGTTCTTC	CACRGGSSYNEQFF
-	TRBV5-1	TRBJ2-3	once	TGCGCCAGCAGCTTGGGGTCACAGGGCCCCACAGATACGCAGTATTTT	CASSLGSQGPTDTQYF
TRBD1	TRBV5-1	TRBJ1-1	-	TGCGCCAGCAGCCTCGGGACAGCAGCTGGCACTGAAGCTTTCTTT	CASSLGTAAGTEAFF
TRBD2	TRBV7-6	TRBJ2-1	-	TGTGCCAGCAGCTTGTCGTCGACTAGCGGGAGGTACAATGAGCAGTTCTTC	CASSLSSTSGRYNEQFF
TRBD2	TRBV9	TRBJ2-3	-	TGTGCCAGCAGCGTAGATAGCGGGAGTGGGGAAGATACGCAGTATTTT	CASSVDSGSGEDTQYF
TRBD2	TRBV9	TRBJ2-3	-	TGTGCCAGCAGCCTCCAACTAGCGGAGGGGGGAGATACGCAGTATTTT	CASSLQLAEGGDTQYF
-	TRBV25-1	TRBJ2-6	-	TGTGCCAGCAGCAGGGCTGGGGCCAACGTCCTGACTTTC	CASSRAGANVLTF
-	TRBV9	TRBJ2-1	-	TGTGCCAGCAGCGGAGCTGCCTCCGGGACAACCTACAATGAGCAGTTCTTC	CASSGAASGTTYNEQFF
TRBD1	TRBV6-4	TRBJ2-7	-	TGTGCCAGCAGTCGGACAGGGGGCGCGTCCGAGCAGTACTTC	CASSRTGGASEQYF
-	TRBV28	TRBJ2-2	-	TGTGCCAGCAGTTTACTAATTGCCGGGGAGCTGTTTTTT	CASSLLIAGELFF